These 24 T cell receptor beta chains share one sample of origin, sequenced in a study of cytomegalovirus exposure and HLA in healthy donors. The PCR made use of 60 Vbeta and 13 Jbeta primers. The data were produced by immunoSEQ multiplex PCR, yet TCRdb's version contains in-frame clones alone and is incomplete. The sample shows some 170,000 clones, about three quarters of them seen only once. Source material: PBMCs. These receptors were collected from a middle-aged man in good health and CMV-seropositive.

J is TRBJ1-5 and V is TRBV10-3; D is possibly TRBD1 (5 bases). Germline CDR1 is ENHRY and CDR2 is SYGVKD. The CDR3 extends over 13 amino acids. V was shortened by 5 bases and J by 6 bases, with 11 bases between the two germline ends. CDR3 coding DNA: TGTGCCATCAGTCCAGGGAATGTTCAGCCCCAGCATTTT. Translating gives CAISPGNVQPQHF.

As concerns this clone: The junction departs from germline at one end; a sequencing error may be responsible. CDR3 DNA: TGTGCCAGCAGTTCCACAGGGGCTGGGGCCAACGGCCTGACTTTC. Its translation is CASSSTGAGANGLTF. The V gene is TRBV28, the J gene TRBJ2-6, with 7 bases fitting TRBD1. This CDR3 contains 15 residues. Germline CDR1 is MDHEN and CDR2 is SYDVKM.

The V call is TRBV6-6, the J call TRBJ2-2, with 11 nucleotides matching TRBD1. CDR1 is MNHNY and CDR2 is SVGAGI in the germline V gene (reference sequence). V lost 6 bases and J lost 5; bases outside the gene matches: 5. The CDR3 extends over 15 amino acids. The CDR3 protein is CASSLRDRGTGELFF. CDR3 coding DNA: TGTGCCAGCAGCCTTAGGGACAGGGGGACCGGGGAGCTGTTTTTT.

This sequence joins TRBV27 and TRBJ2-1; D remains ambiguous. The CDR3 consists of 13 residues. The V gene's germline CDR1 is MNHEY and CDR2 SMNVEV (reference sequence). V lost 0 bases, J lost 7 bases, and 7 bases lay in between. CDR3 in amino acids: CASSLSRLNEQFF. The DNA of the CDR3 is TGTGCCAGCAGTTTATCGAGGTTGAATGAGCAGTTCTTC.

In this sample, this clone turned up once. This chain joins TRBV9 and TRBJ2-3; 9 bases map to TRBD2. With V trimmed by 0 bases and J by 0 bases, 2 bases remained unmatched. The length of the CDR3 is 16 residues. In germline, CDR1 is SGDLS, CDR2 YYNGEE. This CDR3 is CASSVVSGGSTDTQYF. CDR3 in DNA: TGTGCCAGCAGCGTAGTGAGCGGGGGGAGCACAGATACGCAGTATTTT.

This clone appeared a single time. The rearrangement joins TRBV5-1 to TRBJ1-4; TRBD1 is a possible D gene (6 bases). The V end lost 5 bases, the J end lost 2 bases, and 10 bases lay between the germline ends. Per the germline V gene, CDR1 is SGHRS and CDR2 is YFSETQ. The CDR3 consists of 14 residues. CDR3 protein: CASRPDSTNEKLFF. CDR3 in DNA: TGCGCCAGCAGGCCGGACAGCACTAATGAAAAACTGTTTTTT.

V gene TRBV2 combines with J gene TRBJ2-1, with 7 bases matching TRBD1. This CDR3 is 12 amino acids long. Germline V CDR1 and CDR2: SNHLY, FYNNEI. With 5 bases clipped from V and 9 bases from J, the junction kept 4 bases outside the gene matches. The chain's CDR3 is CASSQGVTEQFF. The CDR3 nucleotides read TGTGCCAGCAGTCAGGGGGTTACTGAGCAGTTCTTC.

The chain joins TRBV11-2 to TRBJ2-2; 16 positions match TRBD2. With V trimmed by 3 bases and J by 6 bases, 7 bases remained unmatched. Germline V lookup: CDR1 SGHAT, CDR2 FQNNGV. The CDR3 is 18 residues long. The CDR3 sequence is CASSLGGTSGRGAGELFF. The DNA of the CDR3 is TGTGCCAGCAGCTTGGGGGGGACTAGCGGGAGGGGAGCCGGGGAGCTGTTTTTT.

This clone was found a few times. The gene calls are TRBV7-6 and TRBJ2-2; D is ambiguous. The germline V and J ends were trimmed by 5 bases and 3 bases, with 7 bases remaining between them. Germline V lookup: CDR1 SGHVS, CDR2 FNYEAQ. The CDR3 totals 13 residues. Written as DNA, the CDR3 is TGTGCCAGCAGCCCACTTGACACCGGGGAGCTGTTTTTT. This sequence encodes CASSPLDTGELFF.

This chain joins TRBV4-1 and TRBJ2-2; 8 nucleotides line up with TRBD2. Trimming removed 0 bases from V and 4 bases from J; junction bases left unmatched: 7. Germline CDR1 is MGHRA and CDR2 is YSYEKL. The CDR3 consists of 17 residues. The CDR3 spells CASSQDRGGRSTGELFF. In nucleotides, the CDR3 is TGCGCCAGCAGCCAAGATCGAGGCGGGAGGAGCACCGGGGAGCTGTTTTTT.

V is TRBV11-3 and J is TRBJ2-3, with D possibly matching TRBD1 (5 bases). The CDR3 spans 14 residues. The V and J ends lost 6 bases and 3 bases respectively, with 13 bases between them. Per germline, CDR1 SGHNT and CDR2 YENEEA. The chain's CDR3 is CASRWGPLTDTQYF. The CDR3 bases are TGTGCCAGCAGGTGGGGCCCACTGACAGATACGCAGTATTTT. Using reference TRBV11-3 and TRBJ2-3 for the parts outside the CDR3, the full variable domain is EAGVVQSPRYKIIEKKQPVAFWCNPISGHNTLYWYLQNLGQGPELLIRYENEEAVDDSQLPKDRFSAERLKGVDSTLKIQPAELGDSAVYLCASRWGPLTDTQYFGPGTRLTVL.

This chain links TRBV14 with TRBJ2-3; 9 bases align to TRBD2. Germline values: CDR1 SGHDN, CDR2 FVKESK. After removal of 6 bases from V and 1 base from J, the junction contained 17 bases not matched to a gene. The CDR3 is 19 residues long. This CDR3 is CASREDLAGYLNCTDTQYF. For the CDR3, the DNA is TGTGCCAGCAGGGAGGATCTAGCGGGGTACCTCAATTGCACAGATACGCAGTATTTT.

CDR3 nucleotide sequence: TGCAGCGTTGGACAGATGGACACTGAAGCTTTCTTT. This sequence encodes CSVGQMDTEAFF. The chain recombines TRBV29-1 with TRBJ1-1, with D perhaps matching TRBD1 (5 bases). Deletions cut 4 bases from V and 3 bases from J, with 9 bases between. CDR1 and CDR2 from the germline V gene are SQVTM and ANQGSEA. CDR3 length equals 12 residues.

V is TRBV10-3 and J is TRBJ2-5, with TRBD1 matching over 9 bases. The germline V gene has CDR1 ENHRY and CDR2 SYGVKD. The CDR3 consists of 17 residues. Trimming took 6 bases from V and 6 from J; bases not matched to a gene: 17. DNA of the CDR3: TGTGCCATCAGCGAAAGAGGGCCAATGGACAGGGGAAAGACCCAGTACTTC. Encoded protein: CAISERGPMDRGKTQYF.

The chain combines TRBV5-1 with TRBJ2-2, with 11 bases aligning to TRBD2. The CDR3 spans 16 residues. Losses at the gene ends were 1 base for V and 2 bases for J; bases not matched to a gene: 1. Germline lookup yields CDR1 SGHRS and CDR2 YFSETQ. Here the CDR3 reads CASSLTSGRNTGELFF. CDR3 sequence (DNA): TGCGCCAGCAGCTTGACTAGCGGGAGAAACACCGGGGAGCTGTTTTTT.

V gene TRBV6-6 combines with J gene TRBJ1-2; weak D call: TRBD1 (5 bases). The CDR3 has 16 residues. V was trimmed by 2 bases and J by 1 base, leaving 14 bases between them. Germline assignment: CDR1 MNHNY and CDR2 SVGAGI (reference sequence). The CDR3 sequence is CASSYTPRDGNYGYTF. In nucleotides, the CDR3 is TGTGCCAGCAGTTACACCCCGCGGGACGGTAACTATGGCTACACCTTC.

This chain uses TRBV18 with TRBJ1-2, with TRBD1 matching over 10 bases. Unmatched junction bases numbered 8, after V lost 3 bases and J lost 7 bases. The CDR3 length is 15 residues. CDR1 is KGHSH, CDR2 LQKENI, per germline. The CDR3 DNA is TGTGCCAGCTCACCTCCCGGGACAGGGGCGGTTGGCTACACCTTC. As protein: CASSPPGTGAVGYTF.

The chain combines TRBV27 with TRBJ2-2, with a weak D call TRBD1 (5 bases). The V and J ends lost 6 bases and 4 bases respectively, with 21 bases between them. Germline V CDR1 and CDR2: MNHEY, SMNVEV (reference sequence). The CDR3 is made up of 17 amino acids. In nucleotides, the CDR3 is TGTGCCAGCAGCCCCATTATGTGGGGCTCTGGCACCGGGGAGCTGTTTTTT. Its translation is CASSPIMWGSGTGELFF.

This sequence joins TRBV5-6 and TRBJ1-2, with a tentative D call TRBD1 (6 bases). The CDR3 has 14 amino acids. Germline V gene sequence: CDR1 SGHDT, CDR2 YYEEEE. V was trimmed by 4 bases and J by 4 bases, leaving 14 bases between them. CDR3 in DNA: TGTGCCAGCAGCATAGGACAGCTCCCCTATGGCTACACCTTC. Amino acid sequence: CASSIGQLPYGYTF.

The chain couples TRBV7-9 to TRBJ2-1; D might be TRBD1 (6 bases). The CDR3 covers 14 residues. CDR1 SEHNR and CDR2 FQNEAQ come from the germline V gene (reference sequence). Trimming removed 3 bases from V and 10 bases from J, with 16 bases in between. CDR3 sequence (DNA): TGTGCCAGCAGCTTCTGGCAGGGGCCCGGGGAGCAGTTCTTC. Protein sequence: CASSFWQGPGEQFF. The full variable domain, with the rest looked up from reference TRBV7-9 and TRBJ2-1, is DTGVSQNPRHKITKRGQNVTFRCDPISEHNRLYWYRQTLGQGPEFLTYFQNEAQLEKSRLLSDRFSAERPKGSFSTLEIQRTEQGDSAMYLCASSFWQGPGEQFFGPGTRLTVL.

This clone has only one observation. V usage is TRBV11-2 and J usage is TRBJ2-7, with D maybe TRBD1 (6 bases). V lost 1 base to trimming and J lost 6 bases, with 10 bases between them. This CDR3 contains 13 residues. Germline CDR1 reads SGHAT; CDR2 reads FQNNGV. The CDR3 here is CASSLGQAGEQYF. CDR3 in DNA: TGTGCCAGCAGCTTAGGACAGGCCGGCGAGCAGTACTTC.

CDR3 amino acids: CASSDGTANEKLFF. The DNA of the CDR3 is TGTGCCAGTAGCGACGGGACAGCTAATGAAAAACTGTTTTTT. This chain uses TRBV19 with TRBJ1-4, with 7 positions matching TRBD1. CDR3 size: 14 residues. V lost 6 bases to trimming and J lost 3 bases; unmatched junction nucleotides: 4. From germline, CDR1 is LNHDA and CDR2 SQIVND (reference sequence).

J is TRBJ2-5 and V is TRBV7-6; 8 nucleotides match TRBD2. The germline gives CDR1 SGHVS, CDR2 FNYEAQ. The CDR3 sequence is 14 residues long. V lost 5 bases and J lost 4; bases outside the gene matches: 6. CDR3 sequence reads: CASSASAGGETQYF. The CDR3 region has the DNA TGTGCCAGCAGCGCTTCTGCGGGGGGAGAGACCCAGTACTTC.

This chain connects TRBV10-3 to TRBJ2-5; 16 bases map to TRBD2. Germline-derived CDR1 and CDR2 are ENHRY and SYGVKD. The trim removed 11 bases at V and 5 bases at J, leaving 11 bases unmatched. CDR3 length: 16 residues. The CDR3 protein is CAASTGTSGRAETQYF. CDR3 sequence (DNA): TGTGCCGCGTCCACCGGGACTAGCGGGAGGGCGGAGACCCAGTACTTC.